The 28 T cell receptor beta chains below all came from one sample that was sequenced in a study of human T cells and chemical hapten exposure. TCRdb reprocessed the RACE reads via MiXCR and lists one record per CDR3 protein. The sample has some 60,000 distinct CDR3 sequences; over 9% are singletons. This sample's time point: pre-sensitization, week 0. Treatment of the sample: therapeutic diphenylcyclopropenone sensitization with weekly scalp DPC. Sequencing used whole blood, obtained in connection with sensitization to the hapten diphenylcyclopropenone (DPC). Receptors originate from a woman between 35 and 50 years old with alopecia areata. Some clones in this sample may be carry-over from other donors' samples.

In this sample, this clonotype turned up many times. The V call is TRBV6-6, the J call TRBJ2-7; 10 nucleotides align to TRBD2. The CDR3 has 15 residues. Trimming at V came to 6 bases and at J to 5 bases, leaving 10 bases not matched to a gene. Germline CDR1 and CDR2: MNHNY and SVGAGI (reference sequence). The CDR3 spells CASRPAGGGKNEQYF. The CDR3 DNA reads TGTGCCAGCAGGCCAGCGGGAGGGGGAAAAAACGAGCAGTACTTC.

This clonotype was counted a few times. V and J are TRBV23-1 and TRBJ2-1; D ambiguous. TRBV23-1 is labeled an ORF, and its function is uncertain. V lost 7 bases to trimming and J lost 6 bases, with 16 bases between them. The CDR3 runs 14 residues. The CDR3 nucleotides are TGCGCCAGCACCCCCTCCCTCCTGGGCAATGAGCAGTTCTTC. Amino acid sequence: CASTPSLLGNEQFF.

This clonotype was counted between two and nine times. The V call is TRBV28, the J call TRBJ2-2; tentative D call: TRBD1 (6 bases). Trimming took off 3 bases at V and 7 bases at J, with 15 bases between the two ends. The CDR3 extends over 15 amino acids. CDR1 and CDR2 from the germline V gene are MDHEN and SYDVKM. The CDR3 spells CASSLRQVVGGELFF. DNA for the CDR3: TGTGCCAGCAGTTTGCGACAGGTTGTTGGCGGGGAGCTGTTTTTT.

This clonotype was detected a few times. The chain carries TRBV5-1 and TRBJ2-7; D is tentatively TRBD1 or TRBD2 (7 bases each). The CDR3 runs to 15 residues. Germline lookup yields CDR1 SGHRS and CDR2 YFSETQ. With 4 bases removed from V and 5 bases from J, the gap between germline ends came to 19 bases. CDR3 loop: CASSQKTGRGHEQYF. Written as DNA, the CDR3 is TGCGCCAGCAGCCAAAAGACAGGGAGGGGGCACGAGCAGTACTTC. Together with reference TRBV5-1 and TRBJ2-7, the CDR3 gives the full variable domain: KAGVTQTPRYLIKTRGQQVTLSCSPISGHRSVSWYQQTPGQGLQFLFEYFSETQRNKGNFPGRFSGRQFSNSRSEMNVSTLELGDSALYLCASSQKTGRGHEQYFGPGTRLTVT.

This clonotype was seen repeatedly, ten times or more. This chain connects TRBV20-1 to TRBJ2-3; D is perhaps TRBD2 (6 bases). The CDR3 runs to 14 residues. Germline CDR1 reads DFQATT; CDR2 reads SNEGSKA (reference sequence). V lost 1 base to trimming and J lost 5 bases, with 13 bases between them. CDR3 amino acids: CSARVRDGLDTQYF. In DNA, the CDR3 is TGCAGTGCTAGAGTGCGGGACGGATTAGATACGCAGTATTTT.

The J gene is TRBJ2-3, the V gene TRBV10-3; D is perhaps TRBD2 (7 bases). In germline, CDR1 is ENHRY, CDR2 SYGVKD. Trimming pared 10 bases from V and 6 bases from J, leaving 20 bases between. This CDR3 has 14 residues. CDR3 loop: CATKGGTGVDTQYF. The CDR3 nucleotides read TGTGCCACAAAGGGGGGGACCGGGGTGGATACGCAGTATTTT.

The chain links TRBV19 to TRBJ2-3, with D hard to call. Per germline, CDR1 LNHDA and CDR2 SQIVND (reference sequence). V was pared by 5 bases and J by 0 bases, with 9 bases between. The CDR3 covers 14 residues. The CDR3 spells CASSFAASTDTQYF. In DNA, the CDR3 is TGTGCCAGTAGTTTTGCGGCTAGCACAGATACGCAGTATTTT.

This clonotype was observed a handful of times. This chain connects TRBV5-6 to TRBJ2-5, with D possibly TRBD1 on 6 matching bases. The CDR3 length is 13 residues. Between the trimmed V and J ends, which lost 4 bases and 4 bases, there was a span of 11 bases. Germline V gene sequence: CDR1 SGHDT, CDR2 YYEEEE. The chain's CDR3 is CASSINRAETQYF. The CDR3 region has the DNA TGTGCCAGCAGCATAAACAGGGCAGAGACCCAGTACTTC.

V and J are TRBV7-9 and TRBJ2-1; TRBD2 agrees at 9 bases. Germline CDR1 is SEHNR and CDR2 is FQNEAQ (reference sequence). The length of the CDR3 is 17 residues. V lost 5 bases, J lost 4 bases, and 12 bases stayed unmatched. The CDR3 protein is CASSTQRVAGAYNEQFF. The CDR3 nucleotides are TGTGCCAGCAGCACCCAGCGAGTAGCGGGGGCTTACAATGAGCAGTTCTTC.

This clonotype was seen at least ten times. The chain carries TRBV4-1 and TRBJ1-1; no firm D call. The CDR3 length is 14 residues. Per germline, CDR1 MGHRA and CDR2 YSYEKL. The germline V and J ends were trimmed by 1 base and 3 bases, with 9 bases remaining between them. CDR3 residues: CASSQARWDTEAFF. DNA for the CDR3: TGCGCCAGCAGCCAAGCTAGATGGGACACTGAAGCTTTCTTT.

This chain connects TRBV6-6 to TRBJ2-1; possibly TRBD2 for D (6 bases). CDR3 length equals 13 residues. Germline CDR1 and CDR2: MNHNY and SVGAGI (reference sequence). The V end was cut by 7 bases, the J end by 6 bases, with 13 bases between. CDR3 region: CASKVIGGNEQFF. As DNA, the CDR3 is TGTGCCAGCAAGGTAATCGGGGGCAATGAGCAGTTCTTC.

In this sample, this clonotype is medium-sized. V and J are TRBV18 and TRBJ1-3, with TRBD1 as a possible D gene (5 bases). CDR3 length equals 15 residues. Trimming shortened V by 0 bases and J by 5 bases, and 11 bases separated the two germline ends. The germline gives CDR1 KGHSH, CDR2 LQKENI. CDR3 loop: CASSPPVQGRNTIYF. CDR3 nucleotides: TGTGCCAGCTCACCACCAGTCCAGGGAAGAAACACCATATATTTT.

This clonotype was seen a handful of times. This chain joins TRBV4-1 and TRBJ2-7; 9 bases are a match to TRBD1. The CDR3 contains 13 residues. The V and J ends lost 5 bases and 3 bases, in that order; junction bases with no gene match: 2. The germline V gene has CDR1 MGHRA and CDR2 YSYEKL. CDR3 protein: CASSSTGGYEQYF. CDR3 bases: TGCGCCAGCAGCTCGACAGGGGGCTACGAGCAGTACTTC.

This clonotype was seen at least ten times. The DNA of the CDR3 is TGTGCCAGCAGCCGGGGGACTAGCGGGAGCGTTAAGCACAATGAGCAGTTCTTC. Translated: CASSRGTSGSVKHNEQFF. V is TRBV3-1 and J is TRBJ2-1, with 14 bases identical to TRBD2. This CDR3 contains 18 residues. Germline V gene lookup returns CDR1 LGHDT and CDR2 YNNKEL (reference sequence). The trim removed 4 bases at V and 5 bases at J, leaving 10 bases unmatched.

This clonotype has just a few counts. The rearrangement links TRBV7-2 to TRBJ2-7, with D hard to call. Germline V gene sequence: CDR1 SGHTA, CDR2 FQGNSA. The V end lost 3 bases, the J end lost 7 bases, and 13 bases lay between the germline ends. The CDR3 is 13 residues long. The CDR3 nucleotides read TGTGCCAGCAGCTTCGACATCCCTAGGGAGCAGTACTTC. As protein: CASSFDIPREQYF.

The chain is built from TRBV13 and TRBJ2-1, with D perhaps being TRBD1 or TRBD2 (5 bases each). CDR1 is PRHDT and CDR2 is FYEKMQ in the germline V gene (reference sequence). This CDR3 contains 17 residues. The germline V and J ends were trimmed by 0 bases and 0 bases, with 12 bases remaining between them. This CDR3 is CASSLGHGAVSYNEQFF. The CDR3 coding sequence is TGTGCCAGCAGCTTAGGCCACGGGGCAGTCTCCTACAATGAGCAGTTCTTC.

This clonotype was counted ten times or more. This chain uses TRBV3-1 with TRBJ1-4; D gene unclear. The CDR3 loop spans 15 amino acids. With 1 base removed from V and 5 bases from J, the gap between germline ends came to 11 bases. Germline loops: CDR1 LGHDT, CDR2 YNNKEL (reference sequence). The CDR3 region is CASSQVEKENEKLFF. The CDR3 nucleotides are TGTGCCAGCAGCCAAGTCGAGAAGGAAAATGAAAAACTGTTTTTT.

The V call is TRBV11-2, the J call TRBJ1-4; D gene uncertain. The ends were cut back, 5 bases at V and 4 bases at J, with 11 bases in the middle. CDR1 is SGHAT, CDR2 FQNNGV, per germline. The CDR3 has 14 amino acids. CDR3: CASSAGTHNEKLFF. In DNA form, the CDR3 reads TGTGCCAGCAGCGCTGGAACCCATAATGAAAAACTGTTTTTT. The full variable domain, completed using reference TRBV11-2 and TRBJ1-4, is EAGVAQSPRYKIIEKRQSVAFWCNPISGHATLYWYQQILGQGPKLLIQFQNNGVVDDSQLPKDRFSAERLKGVDSTLKIQPAKLEDSAVYLCASSAGTHNEKLFFGSGTQLSVL.

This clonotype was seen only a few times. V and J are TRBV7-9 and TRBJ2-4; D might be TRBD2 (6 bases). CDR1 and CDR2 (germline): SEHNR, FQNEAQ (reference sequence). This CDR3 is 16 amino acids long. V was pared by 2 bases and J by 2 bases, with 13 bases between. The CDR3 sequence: CASSLRDAGSKNIQYF. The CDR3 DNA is TGTGCCAGCAGCTTAAGGGACGCGGGGTCCAAAAACATTCAGTACTTC.

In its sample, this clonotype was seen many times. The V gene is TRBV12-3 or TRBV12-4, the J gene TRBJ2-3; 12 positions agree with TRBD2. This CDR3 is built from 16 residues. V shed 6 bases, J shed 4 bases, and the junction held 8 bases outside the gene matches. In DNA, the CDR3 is TGTGCCAGCAGCCAATCTAGCGGGAGGGGCCCAGATACGCAGTATTTT. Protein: CASSQSSGRGPDTQYF.

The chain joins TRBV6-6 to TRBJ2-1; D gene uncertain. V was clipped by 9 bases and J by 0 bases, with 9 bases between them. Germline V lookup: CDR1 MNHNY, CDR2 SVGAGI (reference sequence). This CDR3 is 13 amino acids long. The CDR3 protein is CASGTSSYNEQFF. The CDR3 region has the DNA TGTGCCAGTGGTACGAGCTCCTACAATGAGCAGTTCTTC.

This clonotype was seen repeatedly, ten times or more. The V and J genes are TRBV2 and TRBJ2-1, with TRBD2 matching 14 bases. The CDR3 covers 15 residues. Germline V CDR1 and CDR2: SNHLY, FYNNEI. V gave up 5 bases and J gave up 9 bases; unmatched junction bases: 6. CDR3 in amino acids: CASSPGTSGRGEQFF. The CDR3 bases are TGTGCCAGCAGTCCCGGGACTAGCGGGAGAGGTGAGCAGTTCTTC.

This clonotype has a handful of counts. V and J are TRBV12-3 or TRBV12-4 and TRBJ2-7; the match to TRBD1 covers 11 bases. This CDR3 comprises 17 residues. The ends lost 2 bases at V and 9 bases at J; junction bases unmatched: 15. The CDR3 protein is CASSLRRTGGGGMGQYF. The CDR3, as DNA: TGTGCCAGCAGTTTACGCCGGACAGGGGGCGGCGGTATGGGGCAGTACTTC.

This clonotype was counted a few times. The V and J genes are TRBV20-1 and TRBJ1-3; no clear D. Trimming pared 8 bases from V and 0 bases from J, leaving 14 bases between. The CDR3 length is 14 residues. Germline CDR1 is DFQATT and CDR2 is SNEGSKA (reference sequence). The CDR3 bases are TGCAGTAACGAGGAATCCTTCTCTGGAAACACCATATATTTT. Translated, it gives CSNEESFSGNTIYF.

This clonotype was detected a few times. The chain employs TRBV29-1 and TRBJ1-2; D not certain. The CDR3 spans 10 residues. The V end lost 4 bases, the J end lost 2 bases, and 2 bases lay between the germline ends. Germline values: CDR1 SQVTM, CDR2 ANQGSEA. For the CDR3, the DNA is TGCAGCGTTGCCAACTATGGCTACACCTTC. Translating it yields CSVANYGYTF. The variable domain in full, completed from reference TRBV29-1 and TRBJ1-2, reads SAVISQKPSRDICQRGTSLTIQCQVDSQVTMMFWYRQQPGQSLTLIATANQGSEATYESGFVIDKFPISRPNLTFSTLTVSNMSPEDSSIYLCSVANYGYTFGSGTRLTVV.

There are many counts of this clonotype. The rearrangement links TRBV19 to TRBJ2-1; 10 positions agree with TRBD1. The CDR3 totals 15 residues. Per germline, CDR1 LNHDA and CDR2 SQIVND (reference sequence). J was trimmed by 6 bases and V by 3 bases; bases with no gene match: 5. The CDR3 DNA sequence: TGTGCCAGTAGTATCGGGGGACAGGGGTCCAATGAGCAGTTCTTC. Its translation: CASSIGGQGSNEQFF.

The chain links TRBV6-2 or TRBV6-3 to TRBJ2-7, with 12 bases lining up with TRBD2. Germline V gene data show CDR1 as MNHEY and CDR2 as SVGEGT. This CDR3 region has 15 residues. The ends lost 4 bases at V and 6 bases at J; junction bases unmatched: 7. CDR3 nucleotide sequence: TGTGCCAGCAGTTGGACTAGCGGGATATCCGGCGAGCAGTACTTC. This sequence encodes CASSWTSGISGEQYF.

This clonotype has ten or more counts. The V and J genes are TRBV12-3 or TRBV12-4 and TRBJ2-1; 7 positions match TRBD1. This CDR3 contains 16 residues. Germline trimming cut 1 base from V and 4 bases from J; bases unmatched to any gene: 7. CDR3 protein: CASSLVRQGVYNEQFF. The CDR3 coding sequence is TGTGCCAGCAGTTTAGTGAGGCAGGGGGTATACAATGAGCAGTTCTTC.